The source of this TCR beta chain is a study of blood T cell repertoires in COVID-19. Whole-study context: Collection of acute and convalescent COVID-19 samples took place in the United States, Italy and Spain.

Per the original methods: Estimation of nucleated cell counts relied on the amplification of reference gene primers. Only in-frame clones appear in the TCRdb table, and some are missing; sequencing was by immunoSEQ multiplex PCR. Clone size and the V and J calls come from that table; the DNA yielded D and trimming. The data hold about 83,000 clones, with about 87% observed a single time. The CDR3 extends over 18 amino acids. V gave up 0 bases and J gave up 1 base, with 16 bases separating them. The V gene's germline CDR1 is MNHNS and CDR2 SASEGT. This clone appeared once. This TCR came from a man at least 80 years old with active or convalescent COVID-19. The specimen was peripheral blood. The rearrangement joins TRBV6-1 to TRBJ1-5, with D possibly matching TRBD1 (5 bases). The CDR3 DNA follows: TGTGCCAGCAGTGAAGCTTTTGGGGGGGTTGGAAGCAATCAGCCCCAGCATTTT. It encodes CASSEAFGGVGSNQPQHF.